The 8 T cell receptor beta chains given below trace back to one sample, sequenced in a study of cytomegalovirus exposure and HLA in healthy donors. With 60 Vbeta and 13 Jbeta primers, the PCR was carried out. Sequencing used immunoSEQ multiplex PCR; TCRdb keeps in-frame clones, though not all of them. The profile shows 160,000 or so clones, around 85% of them singletons. The sequenced sample was PBMCs. These receptors were taken from a man between 50 and 59 years old in good health and CMV-seropositive.

This chain connects TRBV11-3 to TRBJ2-5; TRBD2 is a possible D gene (6 bases). This CDR3 region has 14 residues. The germline V gene encodes CDR1 SGHNT and CDR2 YENEEA. V gave up 3 bases and J gave up 0 bases, with 8 bases separating them. The CDR3 sequence is CASSFGGDQETQYF. The CDR3 bases are TGTGCCAGCAGCTTCGGGGGAGACCAAGAGACCCAGTACTTC.

The chain is built from TRBV2 and TRBJ1-2; TRBD1 agrees at 8 bases. The CDR3 has 14 amino acids. Germline V lookup: CDR1 SNHLY, CDR2 FYNNEI. Germline trimming cut 6 bases from V and 4 bases from J; bases unmatched to any gene: 7. CDR3 in DNA: TGTGCCAGCAGGCCGACAGGGGCGGGCTATGGCTACACCTTC. Translated, it gives CASRPTGAGYGYTF.

The genes are TRBV19 and TRBJ1-1; D not certain. CDR1 LNHDA and CDR2 SQIVND come from the germline V gene (reference sequence). There are 16 residues in the CDR3. The V and J ends lost 2 bases and 4 bases respectively, with 17 bases between them. The CDR3 here is CASSIPPTGRGTEAFF. For the CDR3, the DNA is TGTGCCAGTAGTATACCCCCCACGGGAAGAGGCACTGAAGCTTTCTTT. Based on the CDR3 plus reference TRBV19 and TRBJ1-1, the full variable domain is DGGITQSPKYLFRKEGQNVTLSCEQNLNHDAMYWYRQDPGQGLRLIYYSQIVNDFQKGDIAEGYSVSREKKESFPLTVTSAQKNPTAFYLCASSIPPTGRGTEAFFGQGTRLTVV.

The V gene is TRBV4-3, the J gene TRBJ2-3, with TRBD1 as a possible D gene (6 bases). V was trimmed by 0 bases and J by 7 bases, leaving 17 bases between them. This CDR3 has 16 amino acids. The germline V gene encodes CDR1 LGHNA and CDR2 YSLEER. The CDR3 nucleotides are TGCGCCAGCAGCCAAGATGGGGGACACGAGGAGTATACGCAGTATTTT. The encoded protein is CASSQDGGHEEYTQYF.

Only a few counts were recorded for this clone. The rearrangement uses TRBV27 and TRBJ2-1; D ambiguous. The CDR3 sequence is 13 residues long. V gave up 3 bases and J gave up 3 bases, with 6 bases separating them. Germline CDR1 is MNHEY and CDR2 is SMNVEV (reference sequence). As DNA, the CDR3 is TGTGCCAGCAGTTTCTCCGGCTACAATGAGCAGTTCTTC. Encoded protein: CASSFSGYNEQFF.

The chain uses TRBV14 and TRBJ1-6; no clear D gene. The germline gives CDR1 SGHDN, CDR2 FVKESK. The CDR3 length is 15 residues. V gave up 1 base and J gave up 9 bases, with 13 bases separating them. CDR3 nucleotide sequence: TGTGCCAGCAGCCAAGTCGGGCGGGGAATTTCACCCCTCCACTTT. It translates to CASSQVGRGISPLHF. Drawing the rest from reference TRBV14 and TRBJ1-6, the complete variable domain is EAGVTQFPSHSVIEKGQTVTLRCDPISGHDNLYWYRRVMGKEIKFLLHFVKESKQDESGMPNNRFLAERTGGTYSTLKVQPAELEDSGVYFCASSQVGRGISPLHFGNGTRLTVT.

V gene TRBV2 combines with J gene TRBJ2-2; TRBD1 matches at 7 bases. V shed 6 bases, J shed 5 bases, and the junction held 6 bases outside the gene matches. The CDR3 totals 14 residues. Per germline, CDR1 SNHLY and CDR2 FYNNEI. Here the CDR3 reads CASRGTAVTGELFF. The CDR3, as DNA: TGTGCCAGCAGGGGGACAGCCGTGACCGGGGAGCTGTTTTTT.

The chain uses TRBV10-3 and TRBJ2-5; 7 bases agree with TRBD2. Trimming at V came to 5 bases and at J to 5 bases, leaving 14 bases not matched to a gene. Germline V gives CDR1 ENHRY, CDR2 SYGVKD. The CDR3 covers 16 residues. Written as DNA, the CDR3 is TGTGCCATCAGTCCCACCTCGGGGGGACGCTGGGAGACCCAGTACTTC. Encoded protein: CAISPTSGGRWETQYF.